The sequence of this T cell receptor (beta chain) was determined in a study of T cell clonotyping in hematopoietic cell transplantation. Study outcomes and limitations: After transplant, recipient diversity fell while pathologically expanded clonotypes grew through day 180. Higher Inverse Simpson Index values in graft donor and pretransplant recipient predicted broader posttransplant TCR diversity. At the given depth, recipient repertoires were over 97% de novo clonotypes. Without cell sorting, CD4 versus CD8 contributions remain unresolved.

This table comes from immunoSEQ multiplex PCR, and its TCRdb copy is limited to in-frame clones, with some not included. This table holds several thousand clones, 86% found once. Concerning this clone: What it binds is unknown.

The receptor was derived from a human patient who had an allogeneic stem cell transplant, so the T cells may come from the graft donor. The donor label of this sample is uncertain. Some clones in this sample may be carry-over from other donors' samples. Sequencing was performed on PBMCs, taken 180 days after allogeneic stem cell transplant.

The CDR3 protein is CASRPRGQETQYF. CDR3 DNA: TGTGCCAGCAGACCTCGGGGTCAAGAGACCCAGTACTTC. This chain uses TRBV2 with TRBJ2-5, with D perhaps TRBD2 (5 bases). This CDR3 spans 13 amino acids. Per the germline V gene, CDR1 is SNHLY and CDR2 is FYNNEI. The V and J ends lost 6 bases and 2 bases respectively, with 10 bases between them.